This T cell receptor (beta chain) was captured in a study of blood T cell repertoires in COVID-19 (dated by TCRdb to 2018 to 2020). About the full investigation: The collaborator samples originated in the United States, Italy and Spain and spanned the acute and convalescent phases of COVID-19. The dataset comprised deeply sampled blood TCRbeta repertoires from subjects exposed to, actively infected with, or recovered from COVID-19. A freely available public database, intended as a resource for researchers studying the immune response to SARS-CoV-2, is where the repertoires were released. Samples were obtained from the ongoing ImmuneRACE study (first 160 participants) and from 1,254 subjects provided by 6 global collaborators. Nearly every sample came with metadata listing a de-identified subject ID, COVID-19 status, age in years and sex. Where HLA class I and class II types were available, the types were taken from metadata supplied by the sample provider, not from assay-based typing. The material from the prospective study consisted of cDNA or gDNA derived from T cells, B-cell-depleted T cells, or PBMCs.

Worth noting for this clone: Its antigen is not yet known. No clone much larger than this one lies a single base away; base qualities are absent.

General conclusions and limits of the study: The amount of clinical and demographic metadata varied by source and participant and was provided uncurated.

Collaborating institutions collected whole blood in K2EDTA tubes following their own protocols. For TCRbeta analysis, collaborator samples were shipped as frozen whole blood, as isolated PBMCs, or as DNA extracted from either sample type. Trimming removed 5 bases from V and 10 bases from J, leaving 21 bases between the germline ends. The CDR3 sequence holds 15 residues, the cysteine and phenylalanine included. CDR3 DNA only is kept here, 45 bases in frame from base 1. CDR1 and CDR2 (SGHAT, FQNNGV) derive from the germline V gene. TCRbeta CDR3 regions were amplified from genomic DNA by means of the immunoSEQ Assay, a bias-controlled multiplex PCR. Per the source publication's procedure: Within the assay, amplification of reference gene primers was used to estimate how many nucleated cells each sample contained. To quantify the absolute abundance of each unique TCRbeta CDR3 rearrangement, sequence reads were collapsed and filtered. Productive Simpson clonality was computed per sample as the square root of Simpson's diversity index over productive rearrangements. TCRdb provides this immuneACCESS table in a form limited to in-frame rearrangements. Some clones are lacking; in checked studies, under half of them reflect an unresolved V gene, and why the rest are absent is not known. V and J calls plus clone size are reproduced from that table; the DNA served to infer D and trimming. In all, the sample holds 45,000 to 60,000 clones, and around four fifths of those were seen once. The leading ten clones occupy 10% to 15% of the sample.

The chain couples TRBV11-2 to TRBJ2-1; a tentative D call is TRBD2 (6 bases match). Source material: peripheral blood. The clonotype comes from a woman of 80 years or more with acute or convalescent COVID-19. The CDR3 corresponds to CASSPAGGGVSEQFF. The nucleotide sequence is given as TGTGCCAGCAGCCCGGCCGGTGGCGGGGTCTCGGAGCAGTTCTTC.